The 18 T cell receptor beta chains listed next were all sequenced from one sample in a study of identical twins. Using its own MiXCR run on the 5' RACE reads, TCRdb lists one record per CDR3 protein. Among 1.5 million to 2 million distinct CDR3 sequences listed, about 32% were seen once. Sequenced input: cord blood. The receptors derive from a newborn girl in good health.

A word on this clonotype: A much more abundant neighbour one base away suggests this may be a read error. This rearrangement joins TRBV5-1 to TRBJ2-1; 9 bases are a match to TRBD2. With V trimmed by 2 bases and J by 1 base, 7 bases remained unmatched. The CDR3 runs to 17 residues. From germline, CDR1 is SGHRS and CDR2 YFSETQ. CDR3 sequence reads: CASSFYGGRGSYNEQFF. In DNA form, the CDR3 reads TGCGCCAGCAGCTTTTACGGCGGGAGGGGTTCCTACAATGAGCAGTTCTTC.

Concerning this clonotype: A much larger clone lies one base from this, so it may be a read error. The chain couples TRBV5-1 to TRBJ2-1, with 7 bases lining up with TRBD2. TRBJ2-7 explains the end of the DNA better; the J call may be wrong. CDR1 is SGHRS and CDR2 is YFSETQ in the germline V gene. This CDR3 region has 15 residues. CDR3 coding DNA: TGCGCCAGCAGCTCGGGGGGAGTTTTAAACAATGAGCAGTACTTC. It translates to CASSSGGVLNNEQYF.

The CDR3 is CASSVGAGGGEQYF. The DNA of the CDR3 is TGTGCCAGCAGCGTAGGGGCGGGGGGAGGAGAGCAGTACTTC. This chain joins TRBV9 and TRBJ2-5; 8 bases match TRBD2. V gave up 0 bases and J gave up 11 bases; unmatched junction bases: 9. Per germline, CDR1 SGDLS and CDR2 YYNGEE. The CDR3 contains 14 residues. Based on the CDR3 plus reference TRBV9 and TRBJ2-5, the full variable domain is DSGVTQTPKHLITATGQRVTLRCSPRSGDLSVYWYQQSLDQGLQFLIQYYNGEERAKGNILERFSAQQFPDLHSELNLSSLELGDSALYFCASSVGAGGGEQYFGPGTRLLVL.

This clonotype has more than one count but fewer than ten. The chain joins TRBV7-9 to TRBJ2-7; D call uncertain. Germline CDR1 is SEHNR and CDR2 is FQNEAQ (reference sequence). V lost 2 bases, J lost 3 bases, and 5 bases lay in between. The CDR3 consists of 12 residues. The CDR3 reads CASSLWYYEQYF. DNA for the CDR3: TGTGCCAGCAGCTTATGGTACTACGAGCAGTACTTC.

A remark on this clonotype: A much larger clone lies one base from this, so it may be a read error. The V call is TRBV6-5, the J call TRBJ2-1; 8 bases map to TRBD2. V lost 4 bases, J lost 13 bases, and 15 bases stayed unmatched. CDR3 length equals 15 residues. The germline CDR1 and CDR2 sequences are MNHEY and SVGAGI. CDR3 DNA sequence: TGTGCCAGCAGTTCTCCGGGGACTAGGGTGGAGACCCAGTTCTTC. It yields the protein CASSSPGTRVETQFF.

This clonotype was observed a handful of times. V is TRBV6-5 and J is TRBJ2-1; 9 bases are shared with TRBD1. Germline loops: CDR1 MNHEY, CDR2 SVGAGI. J gave up 7 bases and V 0 bases, and 4 bases lay outside the gene matches. This CDR3 is 15 amino acids long. The CDR3 DNA reads as TGTGCCAGCAGTTACTCGACAGGGGGATTAAATGAGCAGTTCTTC. Encoded protein: CASSYSTGGLNEQFF.

This clonotype turned up a few times. The chain uses TRBV7-9 and TRBJ2-7; 9 bases match TRBD2. This CDR3 contains 15 residues. The germline gives CDR1 SEHNR, CDR2 FQNEAQ (reference sequence). The V segment lost 5 bases and the J segment 1 base; nucleotides outside the gene matches: 6. In nucleotides, the CDR3 is TGTGCCAGCAGCCCCCAGAGCGGGGGGTCCTACGAGCAGTACTTC. Its translation is CASSPQSGGSYEQYF. Full variable domain (rest looked up from reference TRBV7-9 and TRBJ2-7): DTGVSQNPRHKITKRGQNVTFRCDPISEHNRLYWYRQTLGQGPEFLTYFQNEAQLEKSRLLSDRFSAERPKGSFSTLEIQRTEQGDSAMYLCASSPQSGGSYEQYFGPGTRLTVT.

This clonotype showed up just a few times. The rearrangement uses TRBV25-1 and TRBJ2-7, with 8 bases that match TRBD1. The CDR3 is 15 residues long. V lost 5 bases and J lost 3; bases outside the gene matches: 9. Germline loops: CDR1 MGHDK, CDR2 SYGVNS. CDR3 nucleotide sequence: TGTGCCAGCAGTCCCATTACAGGGGGTTACTACGAGCAGTACTTC. Protein product: CASSPITGGYYEQYF.

The sample holds a few counts of this clonotype. V usage is TRBV27 and J usage is TRBJ2-3, with D possibly TRBD1 on 6 matching bases. Germline V gene lookup returns CDR1 MNHEY and CDR2 SMNVEV (reference sequence). Trimming took off 6 bases at V and 1 base at J, with 14 bases between the two ends. The CDR3 is made up of 15 amino acids. The CDR3 coding sequence is TGTGCCAGCAGCCATAGACAGGCACGCACAGATACGCAGTATTTT. Its protein product is CASSHRQARTDTQYF.

The CDR3 DNA reads as TGTGCCAGCAGCCAGACTAGCGGGAATGAGCAGTTCTTC. Its protein is CASSQTSGNEQFF. The chain recombines TRBV3-1 with TRBJ2-1, with TRBD2 matching 10 bases. The CDR3 contains 13 residues. Germline CDR1 reads LGHDT; CDR2 reads YNNKEL (reference sequence). The V and J ends lost 3 bases and 7 bases, in that order; junction bases with no gene match: 0.

Only a few counts were recorded for this clonotype. This chain connects TRBV14 to TRBJ1-6; a weak D match, TRBD1 (5 bases). Germline V gives CDR1 SGHDN, CDR2 FVKESK. The CDR3 loop spans 14 amino acids. V shed 0 bases and J shed 6 bases, with 6 bases lying between them. In DNA form, the CDR3 reads TGTGCCAGCAGCCAAGAGGGGCGTAATTCACCCCTCCACTTT. Protein sequence: CASSQEGRNSPLHF.

This clonotype was seen more than once but under ten times. This chain uses TRBV7-2 with TRBJ1-2; 7 bases align to TRBD1. The CDR3 runs to 15 residues. The V gene end was trimmed by 5 bases and the J gene end by 5 bases; junction bases not matched to a gene: 11. CDR1 is SGHTA, CDR2 FQGNSA, per germline. CDR3 region: CASSTLRQGGYGYTF. The CDR3 coding sequence is TGTGCCAGCAGCACCCTTCGACAGGGTGGGTATGGCTACACCTTC.

The rearrangement joins TRBV12-3 or TRBV12-4 to TRBJ2-1; 9 nucleotides align to TRBD1. The closer fit of TRBJ2-7 to the DNA end suggests the J call may be wrong. The CDR3 covers 15 residues. Here the CDR3 reads CASSRTGTGNNEQYF. The CDR3, as DNA: TGTGCCAGCAGTCGGACCGGGACAGGGAACAATGAGCAGTACTTC.

The chain combines TRBV30 with TRBJ1-1; 11 bases line up with TRBD1. CDR1 GTSNPN and CDR2 SVGIG come from the germline V gene (reference sequence). The V and J ends lost 3 bases and 1 base, in that order; junction bases with no gene match: 1. There are 14 residues in the CDR3. In DNA, the CDR3 is TGTGCCTGGAGGGGACAGGGGGGGAACACTGAAGCTTTCTTT. Translated, it gives CAWRGQGGNTEAFF.

This rearrangement joins TRBV10-3 to TRBJ2-3; D is ambiguous. The CDR3 is 14 residues long. V was pared by 3 bases and J by 0 bases, with 7 bases between. Germline CDR1 and CDR2: ENHRY and SYGVKD. The CDR3 loop is CAISDYASTDTQYF. The CDR3 nucleotides read TGTGCCATCAGTGACTATGCTAGCACAGATACGCAGTATTTT.

This clonotype was detected only a few times. The chain links TRBV7-2 to TRBJ1-6, with D tentatively TRBD1 (5 bases). V lost 5 bases to trimming and J lost 5 bases, with 13 bases between them. The CDR3 extends over 15 amino acids. From germline, CDR1 is SGHTA and CDR2 FQGNSA. CDR3 amino acids: CASSPTGGNNSPLHF. CDR3 bases: TGTGCCAGCAGCCCCACAGGAGGCAATAATTCACCCCTCCACTTT.

This clonotype has just a few counts. The chain has TRBV28 and TRBJ2-3; 7 positions agree with TRBD2. Germline-derived CDR1 and CDR2 are MDHEN and SYDVKM. CDR3 size: 15 residues. V lost 6 bases, J lost 4 bases, and 10 bases stayed unmatched. The CDR3, as DNA: TGTGCCAGCAGCGGGATCGGGAGGAAGCCAGATACGCAGTATTTT. As protein: CASSGIGRKPDTQYF.

The chain has TRBV28 and TRBJ2-1, with TRBD1 matching over 8 bases. The J call may be wrong; the DNA end is better matched by TRBJ2-7. Germline CDR1 reads MDHEN; CDR2 reads SYDVKM. CDR3 length: 14 residues. The CDR3 here is CASGDRGLYNEQYF. The CDR3 coding sequence is TGTGCCAGCGGTGACAGGGGCCTATACAATGAGCAGTACTTC.